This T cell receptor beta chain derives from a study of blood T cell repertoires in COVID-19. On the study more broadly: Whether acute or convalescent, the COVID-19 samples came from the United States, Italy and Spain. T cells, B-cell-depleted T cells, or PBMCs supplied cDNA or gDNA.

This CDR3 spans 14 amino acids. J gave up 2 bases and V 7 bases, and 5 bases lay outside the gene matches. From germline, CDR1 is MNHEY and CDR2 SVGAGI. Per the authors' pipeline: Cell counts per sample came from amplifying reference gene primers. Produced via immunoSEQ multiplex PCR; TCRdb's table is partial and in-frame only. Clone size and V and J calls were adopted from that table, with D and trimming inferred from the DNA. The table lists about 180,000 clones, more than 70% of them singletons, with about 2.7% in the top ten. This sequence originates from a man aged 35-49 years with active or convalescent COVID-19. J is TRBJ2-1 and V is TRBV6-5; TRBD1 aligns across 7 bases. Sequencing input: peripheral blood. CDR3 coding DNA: TGTGCCAGCACTCAGACAGGGACCTACAATGAGCAGTTCTTC. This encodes CASTQTGTYNEQFF.